A selection of T cell receptor beta chains follows, all from one sample in a study of blood T cell repertoires in COVID-19. The method was immunoSEQ multiplex PCR; TCRdb's version includes in-frame clones alone and lacks a portion of them. This sample has 250,000 to 300,000 clones; approximately 92% occur once, and the top ten carry around 1.1%. The specimen sequenced was PBMCs or T cells enriched from blood (not recorded which). These receptors all stem from a young woman who had recovered from COVID-19. Each CDR3 is given with its conserved first and last residue. A D gene is named only where the DNA matches it firmly. Some rows have no size entry. The others give once, few or many, or a class for an expanded clone.

size: once; J: TRBJ1-5; V: TRBV28; D: NA; DNA: TGTGCCAGCAGTTTATCTATAGATCGCAATCAGCCCCAGCATTTT; CDR3: CASSLSIDRNQPQHF
size: NA; J: TRBJ1-5; V: TRBV15; D: NA; DNA: TGTGCCACCAGCCCTCCCTTTGGCCGGCCCCAGCATTTT; CDR3: CATSPPFGRPQHF
size: NA; J: TRBJ2-1; V: TRBV6-5; D: NA; DNA: TGTGCCAGCAGATCGACTAGCTACAATGAGCAGTTCTTC; CDR3: CASRSTSYNEQFF
size: NA; J: TRBJ2-1; V: TRBV7-8; D: NA; DNA: TGTGCCAGCAGCGACGGCCCTAGCTACAATGAGCAGTTCTTC; CDR3: CASSDGPSYNEQFF
size: NA; J: TRBJ1-4; V: TRBV3-1/TRBV3-2; D: TRBD1; DNA: TGTGCCAGCAGCCGCTACAGGGGGAATGAAAAACTGTTTTTT; CDR3: CASSRYRGNEKLFF
size: NA; J: TRBJ2-3; V: TRBV29-1; D: NA; DNA: TGCAGCGGTGACAGGGAGGTGGATACGCAGTATTTT; CDR3: CSGDREVDTQYF
size: NA; J: TRBJ2-1; V: TRBV7-8; D: NA; DNA: TGTGCCAGCACCGATCCCCCCTTTCGGAGCTCCTACAATGAGCAGTTCTTC; CDR3: CASTDPPFRSSYNEQFF
size: NA; J: TRBJ1-1; V: TRBV3-1/TRBV3-2; D: NA; DNA: TGTGCCAGCAGCCAACCAAGTCGGGGGAACACTGAAGCTTTCTTT; CDR3: CASSQPSRGNTEAFF
size: NA; J: TRBJ1-6; V: TRBV9; D: TRBD1; DNA: TGTGCCAGCAGCGTAGAGGACAGGTCTAATTCACCCCTCCACTTT; CDR3: CASSVEDRSNSPLHF
size: NA; J: TRBJ1-1; V: TRBV30; D: NA; DNA: TGTGCCTTCTCCGGGGTTAACACTGAAGCTTTCTTT; CDR3: CAFSGVNTEAFF
size: NA; J: TRBJ1-5; V: TRBV6-2/TRBV6-3; D: TRBD1; DNA: TGTGCCAGCAGTAACAGTCCCGGGACAGTGAATCAGCCCCAGCATTTT; CDR3: CASSNSPGTVNQPQHF
size: NA; J: TRBJ1-1; V: TRBV27; D: NA; DNA: TGTGCCAGCAGCATCACAGGGTTGGGCACTGAAGCTTTCTTT; CDR3: CASSITGLGTEAFF
size: NA; J: TRBJ1-2; V: TRBV27; D: NA; DNA: TGTGCCAGCAGTTTCGTGACAGGCGATAACTATGGCTACACCTTC; CDR3: CASSFVTGDNYGYTF
size: NA; J: TRBJ2-2; V: TRBV9; D: NA; DNA: TGTGCCAGCAGCGTAGGGACAGTTAACACCGGGGAGCTGTTTTTT; CDR3: CASSVGTVNTGELFF
size: NA; J: TRBJ2-1; V: TRBV7-9; D: NA; DNA: TGTGCCAGCAGCCCCCTCGAGGGAGTCCACAATGAGCAGTTCTTC; CDR3: CASSPLEGVHNEQFF
size: NA; J: TRBJ1-2; V: TRBV7-9; D: TRBD1; DNA: TGTGCCAGCAGCCCCCCTCTTGGGACAGGAATTAACTATGGCTACACCTTC; CDR3: CASSPPLGTGINYGYTF
size: NA; J: TRBJ2-3; V: TRBV7-9; D: NA; DNA: TGTGCCAGCAGCCTTCGGGAGATCCCAGATACGCAGTATTTT; CDR3: CASSLREIPDTQYF
size: NA; J: TRBJ1-1; V: TRBV28; D: TRBD1; DNA: TGTGCCAGCAGACTGTTGGGGACAGCTATGAACACTGAAGCTTTCTTT; CDR3: CASRLLGTAMNTEAFF
size: NA; J: TRBJ2-7; V: TRBV6-5; D: TRBD1; DNA: TGTGCCAGCAGTTCACGGGACAGGGCTACCTACGAGCAGTACTTC; CDR3: CASSSRDRATYEQYF
size: NA; J: TRBJ2-5; V: TRBV2; D: NA; DNA: TGTGCCAGCATTACCGGGAATTTTCAGACCCAGTACTTC; CDR3: CASITGNFQTQYF
size: NA; J: TRBJ2-1; V: TRBV7-9; D: TRBD2; DNA: TGTGCCAGCAGTCCACTAGCGGACACTAATGAGCAGTTCTTC; CDR3: CASSPLADTNEQFF
size: once; J: TRBJ1-2; V: TRBV7-9; D: NA; DNA: TGTGCCAGCAGCTTAGGGGAGGGGAACTATGGCTACACCTTC; CDR3: CASSLGEGNYGYTF
size: NA; J: TRBJ2-5; V: TRBV28; D: NA; DNA: TGTGCCAGCAGTCCGGGGCGACAGGCTTACGAGACCCAGTACTTC; CDR3: CASSPGRQAYETQYF
size: NA; J: TRBJ2-3; V: TRBV6-2/TRBV6-3; D: NA; DNA: TGTGCCAGCAGCCGGGACAACAGAGGCGCAGATACGCAGTATTTT; CDR3: CASSRDNRGADTQYF
size: NA; J: TRBJ2-1; V: TRBV19; D: NA; DNA: TGTGCCAGTAGTAACGGGGGCTCCTACAATGAGCAGTTCTTC; CDR3: CASSNGGSYNEQFF
size: NA; J: TRBJ1-6; V: TRBV5-6; D: TRBD1; DNA: TGTGCCAGCAACCTATCAGGGGGCGGTAATTCACCCCTCCACTTT; CDR3: CASNLSGGGNSPLHF
size: NA; J: TRBJ2-7; V: TRBV4-3; D: TRBD2; DNA: TGCGCCAGCAGCCAAACGGGAGGGCCCTACGAGCAGTACTTC; CDR3: CASSQTGGPYEQYF
size: once; J: TRBJ2-2; V: TRBV7-9; D: TRBD2; DNA: TGTGCCAGCAGCTTAGCCGGACTAGCGGGAGTAGGCGGGGAGCTGTTTTTT; CDR3: CASSLAGLAGVGGELFF
size: NA; J: TRBJ2-3; V: TRBV28; D: TRBD1; DNA: TGTGCCAGCAGCTCGCCCGGGACAGAGAGCACAGATACGCAGTATTTT; CDR3: CASSSPGTESTDTQYF
size: once; J: TRBJ1-2; V: TRBV7-2; D: TRBD1; DNA: TGTGCCAGCAGTCGACAGGGGAAGATTGACTATGGCTACACCTTC; CDR3: CASSRQGKIDYGYTF
size: NA; J: TRBJ1-1; V: TRBV5-4; D: TRBD1; DNA: TGTGCCAGCAGCTTGGACAGGGGAAGTTACACTGAAGCTTTCTTT; CDR3: CASSLDRGSYTEAFF
size: NA; J: TRBJ2-7; V: TRBV6-5; D: NA; DNA: TGTGCCAGCAGTTCCTCACAGGCGAGCTCCTACGAGCAGTACTTC; CDR3: CASSSSQASSYEQYF
size: NA; J: TRBJ2-1; V: TRBV7-3; D: TRBD2; DNA: TGTGCCAGCAGCTTACAGCCCTTAGCGGGAGGTTCCAATGAGCAGTTCTTC; CDR3: CASSLQPLAGGSNEQFF
size: NA; J: TRBJ1-1; V: TRBV12-3/TRBV12-4; D: NA; DNA: TGTGCCAGCAGTCCGGTGGACAGCGCTGAAGCTTTCTTT; CDR3: CASSPVDSAEAFF
size: NA; J: TRBJ2-3; V: TRBV15; D: NA; DNA: TGTGCCACCAGCAGAGTGGGTTCAGGAGGCCCTACCACCACAGATACGCAGTATTTT; CDR3: CATSRVGSGGPTTTDTQYF
size: NA; J: TRBJ2-7; V: TRBV19; D: TRBD1; DNA: TGTGCCAGTAGTTGGGGGACAGGGGACTACGAGCAGTACTTC; CDR3: CASSWGTGDYEQYF
size: few; J: TRBJ1-4; V: TRBV10-3; D: TRBD1; DNA: TGTGCCATCAGTGACTCCCCTCCGACAGGGCGGGCAACTAATGAAAAACTGTTTTTT; CDR3: CAISDSPPTGRATNEKLFF
size: NA; J: TRBJ2-7; V: TRBV2; D: TRBD1; DNA: TGTGCCAGCAGTGAGGGACAGCCAACCTACGAGCAGTACTTC; CDR3: CASSEGQPTYEQYF
size: once; J: TRBJ1-2; V: TRBV25-1; D: NA; DNA: TGTGCCAGCAGTGAATTTCACACTACTAACTATGGCTACACCTTC; CDR3: CASSEFHTTNYGYTF
size: NA; J: TRBJ1-6; V: TRBV19; D: NA; DNA: TGTGCCAGTACTGCCACAGGGATCACTAATTCACCCCTCCACTTT; CDR3: CASTATGITNSPLHF
size: NA; J: TRBJ2-1; V: TRBV20-1; D: TRBD2; DNA: TGCAGTGCTAGTAGGATCCTAGCGGGAGATGAGCAGTTCTTC; CDR3: CSASRILAGDEQFF
size: NA; J: TRBJ2-5; V: TRBV9; D: TRBD2; DNA: TGTGCCAGCAGCGGGAGTAGCGGGAGGGCAGAGACCCAGTACTTC; CDR3: CASSGSSGRAETQYF
size: NA; J: TRBJ2-3; V: TRBV28; D: TRBD2; DNA: TGTGCCAGCAGTGGCTACAGGACTAGCGGGAAAGCAGATACGCAGTATTTT; CDR3: CASSGYRTSGKADTQYF
size: once; J: TRBJ2-3; V: TRBV5-1; D: TRBD1; DNA: TGCGCCAGCAGCCCCCCCGGGACAGGGGTCGCAGCGCAGTATTTT; CDR3: CASSPPGTGVAAQYF
size: few; J: TRBJ2-3; V: TRBV27; D: TRBD1; DNA: TGTGCCAGGACGGGACAGGCGAGCACAGATACGCAGTATTTT; CDR3: CARTGQASTDTQYF
size: NA; J: TRBJ1-5; V: TRBV28; D: TRBD1; DNA: TGTGCCAGCTGTGAGGGGACAGCTGGGCAGCCCCAGCATTTT; CDR3: CASCEGTAGQPQHF
size: NA; J: TRBJ1-4; V: TRBV2; D: TRBD1; DNA: TGTGCCAGCAGTGAATGGGGGACAGGAGAAAAACTGTTTTTT; CDR3: CASSEWGTGEKLFF
size: NA; J: TRBJ2-2; V: TRBV7-2; D: NA; DNA: TGTGCCAGCAGCTTTCTGTCGCTAGCGCTTAACACCGGGGAGCTGTTTTTT; CDR3: CASSFLSLALNTGELFF
size: once; J: TRBJ1-1; V: TRBV7-7; D: NA; DNA: TGTGCTAGCAGCTCCGAGTTGAACACTGAAGCTTTCTTT; CDR3: CASSSELNTEAFF
size: NA; J: TRBJ2-1; V: TRBV4-2; D: TRBD2; DNA: TGTGCCAGCAGCCCAAACTTACTAGCGGGATACAATGAGCAGTTCTTC; CDR3: CASSPNLLAGYNEQFF
size: NA; J: TRBJ1-2; V: TRBV9; D: NA; DNA: TGTGCCAGCAGCATCCAGACAGGTCGGGGCTACACCTTC; CDR3: CASSIQTGRGYTF
size: NA; J: TRBJ2-5; V: TRBV14; D: TRBD2; DNA: TGTGCCAGCAGCCAAGTCCTAGCGGGAGTGGAGACCCAGTACTTC; CDR3: CASSQVLAGVETQYF
size: NA; J: TRBJ1-5; V: TRBV28; D: NA; DNA: TGTGCCAGCTCCCCTCTAGGGGTCAGCAATCAGCCCCAGCATTTT; CDR3: CASSPLGVSNQPQHF
size: once; J: TRBJ2-7; V: TRBV27; D: NA; DNA: TGTGCCAGCTCCCTTGAGGGGACAACCTCCTACGAGCAGTACTTC; CDR3: CASSLEGTTSYEQYF
size: NA; J: TRBJ2-7; V: TRBV6-2/TRBV6-3; D: NA; DNA: TGTGCCAGCAGCTTTACCTCGCGACTCTCCTACGAGCAGTACTTC; CDR3: CASSFTSRLSYEQYF
size: NA; J: TRBJ2-2; V: TRBV28; D: NA; DNA: TGTGCCAGCATTACCGGGACTGCGAACACCGGGGAGCTGTTTTTT; CDR3: CASITGTANTGELFF
size: NA; J: TRBJ1-1; V: TRBV5-8; D: NA; DNA: TGTGCCAGCAGCTCCCAGAGGGCTTTCTTT; CDR3: CASSSQRAFF
size: NA; J: TRBJ1-6; V: TRBV27; D: NA; DNA: TGTGCCAGCAGTTCAGATACAGGTGAAGTTTCACCCCTCCACTTT; CDR3: CASSSDTGEVSPLHF
size: NA; J: TRBJ1-6; V: TRBV28; D: TRBD1; DNA: TGTGCCAGCAGTTTGCCACAGGGGTTGGATAATTCACCCCTCCACTTT; CDR3: CASSLPQGLDNSPLHF
size: NA; J: TRBJ2-7; V: TRBV27; D: NA; DNA: TGTGCCAGCAGTTCCTCAGCAGGAAGGCCTACGAGGCAGTACTTC; CDR3: CASSSSAGRPTRQYF